One and the same sample provided the 19 T cell receptor beta chains below, sequenced in a study of T-cell memory formation after mild COVID-19. Each CDR3 protein is one row after TCRdb ran MiXCR on the 5' RACE reads. The sample yields about 350,000 distinct CDR3 sequences, approximately 27% seen once. What was sequenced was PBMCs or a T cell subset sorted from them (not recorded which). The source of these receptors is an adult woman who had mild COVID-19 (a few samples of this study predate the infection). Cell type and time point are not known.

V and J are TRBV7-9 and TRBJ1-1; no clear D. From germline, CDR1 is SEHNR and CDR2 FQNEAQ (reference sequence). The CDR3 is 16 amino acids. Trimming took 5 bases from V and 6 from J, leaving 22 bases between them. In nucleotides, the CDR3 is TGTGCCAGCAGCCTACCACTCATCCCGGCGGTAGCTGAAGCTTTCTTT. It codes for CASSLPLIPAVAEAFF.

The V and J genes are TRBV7-9 and TRBJ2-2; D not resolved. The V gene lost 7 bases and the J gene lost 0 bases, with 9 bases spanning the gap. The CDR3 runs to 14 residues. Germline CDR1 and CDR2: SEHNR and FQNEAQ (reference sequence). As DNA, the CDR3 is TGTGCCAGCACTAGGGCCTCGAACACCGGGGAGCTGTTTTTT. Its translation: CASTRASNTGELFF.

This chain links TRBV7-8 with TRBJ1-5; a possible D gene is TRBD1 (5 bases). The CDR3 is 16 amino acids. Trimming stripped 1 base from V and 2 bases from J, with 12 bases between. The germline V gene has CDR1 SGHVS and CDR2 FQNEAQ. The DNA for the CDR3 is TGTGCCAGCAGCTTAGGTTGGCTAGGGGGCAATCAGCCCCAGCATTTT. It is translated as CASSLGWLGGNQPQHF.

This clonotype was detected a few times. The rearrangement uses TRBV6-5 and TRBJ2-7; D gene uncertain. This CDR3 has 14 residues. Trimming took 5 bases from V and 0 from J, leaving 11 bases between them. In germline, CDR1 is MNHEY, CDR2 SVGAGI. The CDR3 DNA reads as TGTGCCAGCAGTAACACAGATTCCTCCTACGAGCAGTACTTC. It codes for CASSNTDSSYEQYF.

The chain uses TRBV6-5 and TRBJ2-1; D unresolved. The CDR3 is 12 residues long. CDR1 is MNHEY, CDR2 SVGAGI, per germline. The V and J ends lost 6 bases and 8 bases respectively, with 11 bases between them. CDR3 amino acids: CASSSLSHEQFF. The CDR3 DNA is TGTGCCAGCAGCTCCCTCTCGCATGAGCAGTTCTTC.

The chain is built from TRBV3-1 and TRBJ2-5; D not certain. V shed 0 bases and J shed 4 bases, with 12 bases lying between them. Germline V gene sequence: CDR1 LGHDT, CDR2 YNNKEL (reference sequence). CDR3 length equals 15 residues. The DNA for the CDR3 is TGTGCCAGCAGCCAAGATATAGTGAGTGGAGAGACCCAGTACTTC. Residues: CASSQDIVSGETQYF.

There are a few counts of this clonotype. The chain has TRBV4-2 and TRBJ2-1; TRBD2 aligns across 7 bases. Germline V lookup: CDR1 LGHNA, CDR2 YNFKEQ. CDR3 length: 13 residues. V lost 0 bases to trimming and J lost 10 bases; unmatched junction nucleotides: 3. CDR3: CASSQDRREEQFF. The DNA for the CDR3 is TGTGCCAGCAGCCAAGATAGGCGGGAGGAGCAGTTCTTC.

This chain links TRBV6-5 with TRBJ2-7, with 11 bases fitting TRBD2. CDR3 length: 13 amino acids. Germline V lookup: CDR1 MNHEY, CDR2 SVGAGI. V was clipped by 5 bases and J by 5 bases; unmatched bases: 2. The DNA for the CDR3 is TGTGCCAGCAGTCAGACTAGCGGGAACGAGCAGTACTTC. This translates into CASSQTSGNEQYF.

In this sample, this clonotype turned up a few times. The chain employs TRBV5-6 and TRBJ2-1; unclear D gene. Germline V gene data show CDR1 as SGHDT and CDR2 as YYEEEE. V gave up 1 base and J gave up 3 bases, with 5 bases separating them. The CDR3 has 13 residues. CDR3 in amino acids: CASSLTDYNEQFF. The DNA for the CDR3 is TGTGCCAGCAGCTTGACGGACTACAATGAGCAGTTCTTC. Combining the CDR3 with reference TRBV5-6 and TRBJ2-1 gives the whole variable domain DAGVTQSPTHLIKTRGQQVTLRCSPKSGHDTVSWYQQALGQGPQFIFQYYEEEERQRGNFPDRFSGHQFPNYSSELNVNALLLGDSALYLCASSLTDYNEQFFGPGTRLTVL.

The chain couples TRBV6-2 or TRBV6-3 to TRBJ2-7; D unclear. Trimming shortened V by 10 bases and J by 2 bases, and 18 bases separated the two germline ends. The CDR3 totals 14 residues. Looked up from germline, CDR1 is MNHEY and CDR2 is SVGEGT. The CDR3 sequence is CAISNGSPPYEQYF. Here the CDR3 DNA reads TGTGCCATCTCCAACGGTAGCCCCCCCTACGAGCAGTACTTC.

The chain has TRBV7-2 and TRBJ2-2; 8 bases match TRBD2. V was clipped by 1 base and J by 1 base; unmatched bases: 5. The CDR3 has 17 residues. CDR1 and CDR2 (germline): SGHTA, FQGNSA. In nucleotides, the CDR3 is TGTGCCAGCAGCTTAGGCAGACTAGCGTTGAACACCGGGGAGCTGTTTTTT. Its protein is CASSLGRLALNTGELFF.

The CDR3 here is CASSPQGPISGANVLTF. The CDR3, as DNA: TGTGCCAGCAGTCCTCAGGGACCGATCTCTGGGGCCAACGTCCTGACTTTC. The chain employs TRBV12-3 or TRBV12-4 and TRBJ2-6; the D call may be TRBD1 or TRBD2 (5 bases each). The CDR3 is 17 residues long. The V end was cut by 5 bases, the J end by 0 bases, with 14 bases between.

The chain recombines TRBV27 with TRBJ2-1, with a tentative D call TRBD2 (6 bases). This CDR3 is 17 amino acids long. The V and J ends lost 0 bases and 7 bases respectively, with 19 bases between them. CDR1 is MNHEY and CDR2 is SMNVEV in the germline V gene (reference sequence). The CDR3 region has the DNA TGTGCCAGCAGTTTATCACTAGGGGCTAGCAGCGGGAATGAGCAGTTCTTC. Protein product: CASSLSLGASSGNEQFF.

The chain combines TRBV7-3 with TRBJ1-1; D may be TRBD1 (5 bases). CDR1 and CDR2 from the germline V gene are SGHTA and FQGTGA. Trimming stripped 0 bases from V and 4 bases from J, with 9 bases between. The CDR3 sequence is 14 residues long. The CDR3, as DNA: TGTGCCAGCAGCTTAACCCCAGGGAGCACTGAAGCTTTCTTT. Encoded protein: CASSLTPGSTEAFF. Full variable domain (rest looked up from reference TRBV7-3 and TRBJ1-1): GAGVSQTPSNKVTEKGKYVELRCDPISGHTALYWYRQSLGQGPEFLIYFQGTGAADDSGLPNDRFFAVRPEGSVSTLKIQRTERGDSAVYLCASSLTPGSTEAFFGQGTRLTVV.

The table lists this clonotype with a few counts. The V call is TRBV6-6, the J call TRBJ2-4; 11 positions match TRBD2. CDR1 and CDR2 (germline): MNHNY, SVGAGI (reference sequence). V shed 6 bases and J 15 bases; nucleotides not matched to a gene: 16. The CDR3 length is 15 residues. The CDR3 region has the DNA TGTGCCAGCAGGCACTCACTAGCGGGGGTAGAAAGGTGGTACTTC. Its protein product is CASRHSLAGVERWYF.

CDR3 nucleotides: TGCGCCAGCAGCACCCCACTGGAGGGCTATGGCTACACCTTC. This gives the protein CASSTPLEGYGYTF. The rearrangement joins TRBV5-1 to TRBJ1-2; no reliable D call. This CDR3 is built from 14 residues. The V gene lost 4 bases and the J gene lost 4 bases, with 14 bases spanning the gap. Germline values: CDR1 SGHRS, CDR2 YFSETQ. Together with reference TRBV5-1 and TRBJ1-2, the CDR3 gives the full variable domain: KAGVTQTPRYLIKTRGQQVTLSCSPISGHRSVSWYQQTPGQGLQFLFEYFSETQRNKGNFPGRFSGRQFSNSRSEMNVSTLELGDSALYLCASSTPLEGYGYTFGSGTRLTVV.

This clonotype came up a few times. V and J are TRBV28 and TRBJ2-1; D is possibly TRBD1 (5 bases). The CDR3 consists of 13 residues. Germline values: CDR1 MDHEN, CDR2 SYDVKM. V lost 9 bases, J lost 0 bases, and 9 bases lay in between. The CDR3 protein is CASYDSSYNEQFF. The CDR3 DNA reads as TGTGCCAGTTACGACAGCTCCTACAATGAGCAGTTCTTC.

In this sample, this clonotype turned up a few times. V gene TRBV12-3 or TRBV12-4 combines with J gene TRBJ2-7; D is undetermined. Between the trimmed V and J ends, which lost 5 bases and 2 bases, there was a span of 13 bases. This CDR3 is built from 14 residues. The DNA for the CDR3 is TGTGCCAGCAGTCCATTCTCAGGAGCCTACGAGCAGTACTTC. Translating gives CASSPFSGAYEQYF.

This clonotype was recorded once. The chain recombines TRBV11-2 with TRBJ1-4; 11 bases are a match to TRBD1. The ends lost 2 bases at V and 3 bases at J; junction bases unmatched: 8. CDR1 is SGHAT and CDR2 is FQNNGV in the germline V gene. The CDR3 consists of 18 residues. The CDR3 region is CASSLLPGQGEANEKLFF. The CDR3 nucleotides are TGTGCCAGCAGCTTACTCCCGGGACAGGGGGAGGCTAATGAAAAACTGTTTTTT.